A single sample gave rise to the 7 T cell receptor beta chains below, sequenced in a study of blood T cell repertoires in COVID-19. Profiling relied on immunoSEQ multiplex PCR, and the TCRdb table lists in-frame clones only, not all of them. This table holds more than 300,000 clones, roughly 89% found once. Material: peripheral blood. Receptor source: a woman younger than 45 with COVID-19, enrolled during active disease.

As regards this clone: This sample also contains other DNA sequences that code for the same CDR3. The chain recombines TRBV5-1 with TRBJ1-2, with 7 bases matching TRBD1. V trimming: 0 bases; J trimming: 6 bases; junction bases outside the gene matches: 2. The CDR3 spans 13 residues. The germline gives CDR1 SGHRS, CDR2 YFSETQ. For the CDR3, the DNA is TGCGCCAGCAGCTTGGGACAGGGCGATGGCTACACCTTC. It yields the protein CASSLGQGDGYTF.

With regard to this clone: Within the sample, other DNA sequences also encode this same CDR3. The chain recombines TRBV5-1 with TRBJ1-2, with 8 bases lining up with TRBD1. Per germline, CDR1 SGHRS and CDR2 YFSETQ. CDR3 length equals 14 residues. Unmatched junction bases numbered 5, after V lost 4 bases and J lost 3 bases. CDR3 sequence reads: CASSPRGRDYGYTF. For the CDR3, the DNA is TGCGCCAGCAGCCCCAGGGGGCGAGACTATGGCTACACCTTC.

The rearrangement uses TRBV24-1 and TRBJ2-1; TRBD2 matches 7 bases. V lost 1 base to trimming and J lost 10 bases; unmatched junction nucleotides: 3. The CDR3 length is 13 residues. The germline CDR1 and CDR2 sequences are KGHDR and SFDVKD. As DNA, the CDR3 is TGTGCCACCAGTGATTTTCCCGGGGGGGAGCAGTTCTTC. The encoded protein is CATSDFPGGEQFF.

The chain employs TRBV7-9 and TRBJ2-7; D gene uncertain. Trimming pared 5 bases from V and 4 bases from J, leaving 9 bases between. The CDR3 has 12 residues. Germline V gene data show CDR1 as SEHNR and CDR2 as FQNEAQ (reference sequence). This CDR3 is CASSAQTYEQYF. The CDR3 DNA follows: TGTGCCAGCAGCGCCCAGACTTACGAGCAGTACTTC.

The chain links TRBV7-9 to TRBJ2-7; TRBD1 matches 7 bases. This CDR3 contains 14 residues. Germline lookup yields CDR1 SEHNR and CDR2 FQNEAQ (reference sequence). Trimming cost V 4 bases and J 2 bases; bases outside gene matches: 5. For the CDR3, the DNA is TGTGCCAGCAGCTCCGGGACAGATCCCTACGAGCAGTACTTC. Translating gives CASSSGTDPYEQYF.

The rearrangement uses TRBV27 and TRBJ1-1; 8 bases line up with TRBD1. From germline, CDR1 is MNHEY and CDR2 SMNVEV (reference sequence). This CDR3 is built from 15 residues. V lost 7 bases and J lost 5; bases outside the gene matches: 12. The CDR3 here is CASTEVTGGGTEAFF. As DNA, the CDR3 is TGTGCCAGCACCGAGGTTACAGGGGGAGGTACTGAAGCTTTCTTT.

V gene TRBV19 combines with J gene TRBJ1-5, with 10 bases lining up with TRBD1. This CDR3 is built from 15 residues. Germline lookup yields CDR1 LNHDA and CDR2 SQIVND (reference sequence). The junction had 3 bases not matched to a gene; V was cut back by 3 bases and J by 4 bases. The CDR3 region is CASSMGQGWNQPQHF. The CDR3 bases are TGTGCCAGTAGTATGGGACAGGGGTGGAATCAGCCCCAGCATTTT.